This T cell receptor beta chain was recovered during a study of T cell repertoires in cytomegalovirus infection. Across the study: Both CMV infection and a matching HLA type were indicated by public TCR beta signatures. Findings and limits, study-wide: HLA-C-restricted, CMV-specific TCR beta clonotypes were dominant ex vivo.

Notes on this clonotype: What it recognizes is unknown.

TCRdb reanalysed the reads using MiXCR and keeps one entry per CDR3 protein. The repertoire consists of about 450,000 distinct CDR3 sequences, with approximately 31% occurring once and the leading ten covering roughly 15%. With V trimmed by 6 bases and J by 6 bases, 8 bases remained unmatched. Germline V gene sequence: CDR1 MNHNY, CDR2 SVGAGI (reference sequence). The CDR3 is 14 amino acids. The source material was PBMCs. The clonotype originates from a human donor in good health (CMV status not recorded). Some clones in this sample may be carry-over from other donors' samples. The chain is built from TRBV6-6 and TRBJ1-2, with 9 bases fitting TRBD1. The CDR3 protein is CASSPQGASDGYTF. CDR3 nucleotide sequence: TGTGCCAGCAGCCCACAGGGGGCAAGTGATGGCTACACCTTC.